The 28 T cell receptor beta chains below come from one sample, sequenced in a study of OX40 agonist ivuxolimab in advanced cancers. Method: immunoSEQ multiplex PCR; TCRdb's copy keeps in-frame clones and lacks some. Of roughly 69,000 clones in the sample, roughly 81% were seen once. The sample in question was CD4+ or CD8+ T cells sorted from blood, obtained in a trial of the OX40 agonist ivuxolimab. Every receptor here comes from an adult with an advanced solid tumor such as melanoma, head and neck, liver or kidney cancer.

The rearrangement links TRBV11-2 to TRBJ1-6; weak D call: TRBD1 (5 bases). Germline CDR1 is SGHAT and CDR2 is FQNNGV. The CDR3 consists of 14 residues. V was clipped by 4 bases and J by 7 bases, with 11 bases between them. CDR3 in amino acids: CASSSGPPNSPLHF. DNA of the CDR3: TGTGCCAGCAGCTCGGGACCTCCGAATTCACCCCTCCACTTT.

The rearrangement joins TRBV7-9 to TRBJ1-2; the D is unclear. The germline V gene encodes CDR1 SEHNR and CDR2 FQNEAQ (reference sequence). The CDR3 is 12 amino acids. The ends were cut back, 5 bases at V and 8 bases at J, with 12 bases in the middle. CDR3 DNA sequence: TGTGCCAGCAGCCACGGACCGGGGGGCTACACCTTC. It translates to CASSHGPGGYTF.

The chain recombines TRBV30 with TRBJ1-5; unclear D gene. CDR3 size: 13 residues. The V end lost 2 bases, the J end lost 0 bases, and 5 bases lay between the germline ends. CDR1 and CDR2 (germline): GTSNPN, SVGIG (reference sequence). The CDR3 region is CAWSFDSNQPQHF. The CDR3 DNA reads as TGTGCCTGGAGTTTTGATAGCAATCAGCCCCAGCATTTT.

This chain links TRBV5-4 with TRBJ2-3; 8 bases match TRBD2. There are 17 residues in the CDR3. V lost 0 bases and J lost 3; bases outside the gene matches: 9. Germline values: CDR1 SGHNT, CDR2 YYREEE (reference sequence). CDR3 nucleotides: TGTGCCAGCAGCTTGGATGGGGCTAGCGGGCGAACAGATACGCAGTATTTT. It yields the protein CASSLDGASGRTDTQYF.

The chain couples TRBV6-5 to TRBJ1-1, with unresolved D. The CDR3 has 14 amino acids. The germline CDR1 and CDR2 sequences are MNHEY and SVGAGI. V shed 4 bases and J shed 1 base, with 10 bases lying between them. The CDR3 spells CASSLENRNTEAFF. As DNA, the CDR3 is TGTGCCAGCAGTTTGGAAAACAGGAACACTGAAGCTTTCTTT.

This clone is a singleton in its sample. This chain connects TRBV19 to TRBJ2-5; D unresolved. V was shortened by 2 bases and J by 2 bases, with 18 bases between the two germline ends. The CDR3 consists of 17 residues. The germline V gene encodes CDR1 LNHDA and CDR2 SQIVND (reference sequence). CDR3 DNA: TGTGCCAGTAGTATATTCTCCGTGAGTGGGATACAAGAGACCCAGTACTTC. Residues: CASSIFSVSGIQETQYF.

The CDR3 spells CASSLGTVAYEQYF. CDR3 nucleotides: TGCGCCAGCAGCTTGGGGACAGTAGCCTACGAGCAGTACTTC. The V gene is TRBV5-1, the J gene TRBJ2-7, with TRBD1 as a possible D gene (6 bases). V was shortened by 0 bases and J by 2 bases, with 9 bases between the two germline ends. Per germline, CDR1 SGHRS and CDR2 YFSETQ. This CDR3 is built from 14 residues.

The V call is TRBV7-9, the J call TRBJ2-5; 7 nucleotides line up with TRBD1. Germline V gives CDR1 SEHNR, CDR2 FQNEAQ (reference sequence). V was clipped by 5 bases and J by 5 bases; unmatched bases: 11. The CDR3 contains 15 residues. For the CDR3, the DNA is TGTGCCAGCAGCCCTCGGACAGGCCTCCGGGAGACCCAGTACTTC. This gives the protein CASSPRTGLRETQYF.

This clone was counted once. This chain links TRBV10-2 with TRBJ2-7; D not certain. The germline CDR1 and CDR2 sequences are WSHSY and SAAADI. The CDR3 spans 13 residues. Trimming left V 8 bases short and J 3 bases short, with 14 bases between. The CDR3 coding sequence is TGCGCCAGCCGGGTGGGGATCCACTACGAGCAGTACTTC. Residues: CASRVGIHYEQYF.

The V call is TRBV18, the J call TRBJ1-1, with D possibly TRBD1 on 5 matching bases. Per germline, CDR1 KGHSH and CDR2 LQKENI. V lost 3 bases, J lost 1 base, and 9 bases lay in between. This CDR3 contains 14 residues. The CDR3 nucleotides are TGTGCCAGCTCACCCGGACAAGGGAACACTGAAGCTTTCTTT. This sequence encodes CASSPGQGNTEAFF.

The genes are TRBV5-1 and TRBJ2-3; tentative D call: TRBD2 (6 bases). CDR3 length: 14 amino acids. CDR1 and CDR2 from the germline V gene are SGHRS and YFSETQ. V lost 3 bases and J lost 2, with 10 bases in between. The CDR3 DNA sequence: TGCGCCAGCAGCTGGGGGGATTTCACAGATACGCAGTATTTT. It encodes CASSWGDFTDTQYF.

The rearrangement uses TRBV5-1 and TRBJ2-3; 10 bases are shared with TRBD2. V lost 7 bases and J lost 1; bases outside the gene matches: 3. The germline V gene has CDR1 SGHRS and CDR2 YFSETQ. CDR3 length: 14 amino acids. The CDR3 sequence is CASGLAGGTDTQYF. Written as DNA, the CDR3 is TGCGCCAGCGGTCTAGCGGGGGGCACAGATACGCAGTATTTT.

This clone has just one count. The V gene is TRBV19, the J gene TRBJ1-2, with D tentatively TRBD1 (6 bases). The CDR3 consists of 13 residues. Looked up from germline, CDR1 is LNHDA and CDR2 is SQIVND (reference sequence). V was cut by 3 bases and J by 9 bases, with 14 bases left in between. The chain's CDR3 is CASSINRDGSYTF. As DNA, the CDR3 is TGTGCCAGTAGTATCAACAGGGACGGGAGCTACACCTTC.

This chain uses TRBV4-3 with TRBJ1-2; 9 bases map to TRBD1. The CDR3 contains 14 residues. V lost 4 bases, J lost 8 bases, and 8 bases stayed unmatched. The germline gives CDR1 LGHNA, CDR2 YSLEER. CDR3 residues: CASSLGQGNQGYTF. The CDR3 DNA reads as TGCGCCAGCAGCCTGGGACAGGGTAACCAAGGCTACACCTTC.

The chain employs TRBV7-9 and TRBJ2-3, with D possibly TRBD2 on 6 matching bases. V lost 7 bases and J lost 2, with 16 bases in between. Germline V CDR1 and CDR2: SEHNR, FQNEAQ (reference sequence). The CDR3 consists of 15 residues. CDR3: CASTLGGGDTDTQYF. In DNA, the CDR3 is TGTGCCAGCACCCTCGGAGGCGGGGACACAGATACGCAGTATTTT.

The rearrangement links TRBV4-1 to TRBJ2-7; perhaps D is TRBD1 or TRBD2 (5 bases each). The CDR3 runs 16 residues. The ends were cut back, 2 bases at V and 1 base at J, with 15 bases in the middle. Germline V gene data show CDR1 as MGHRA and CDR2 as YSYEKL. The CDR3, as DNA: TGCGCCAGCAGCCAAAGTGGGGGAATGGGATCCTACGAGCAGTACTTC. It codes for CASSQSGGMGSYEQYF.

Written as DNA, the CDR3 is TGTGCCAGCAGCCTATTAGGCATGAACACTGAAGCTTTCTTT. It is translated as CASSLLGMNTEAFF. The rearrangement links TRBV7-2 to TRBJ1-1; D is ambiguous. CDR3 length equals 14 residues. Between the trimmed V and J ends, which lost 5 bases and 0 bases, there was a span of 10 bases. In germline, CDR1 is SGHTA, CDR2 FQGNSA.

The gene calls are TRBV5-1 and TRBJ2-7; D gene unclear. From germline, CDR1 is SGHRS and CDR2 YFSETQ. The V end lost 0 bases, the J end lost 5 bases, and 6 bases lay between the germline ends. The CDR3 extends over 12 amino acids. CDR3 nucleotide sequence: TGCGCCAGCAGCTTGGTAGGCCACGAGCAGTACTTC. Translated, it gives CASSLVGHEQYF.

The V and J genes are TRBV6-5 and TRBJ2-7, with D unresolved. In germline, CDR1 is MNHEY, CDR2 SVGAGI. This CDR3 comprises 14 residues. The V gene lost 0 bases and the J gene lost 3 bases, with 9 bases spanning the gap. CDR3 DNA: TGTGCCAGCAGTTACTCGAAAGATTTCTACGAGCAGTACTTC. Amino acid sequence: CASSYSKDFYEQYF.

Comments on this clone: Other DNA sequences of this sample code for an identical CDR3. This sequence joins TRBV7-2 and TRBJ2-5; D gene uncertain. The CDR3 extends over 13 amino acids. Germline lookup yields CDR1 SGHTA and CDR2 FQGNSA. The ends were cut back, 3 bases at V and 5 bases at J, with 10 bases in the middle. The CDR3 DNA is TGTGCCAGCAGCTTGTCCCTGGGGGAGACCCAGTACTTC. Its translation: CASSLSLGETQYF.

Only one count was recorded for this clone. V usage is TRBV7-2 and J usage is TRBJ2-5, with D perhaps assigned TRBD1 or TRBD2 (5 bases each). V lost 1 base to trimming and J lost 7 bases, with 13 bases between them. In germline, CDR1 is SGHTA, CDR2 FQGNSA. The CDR3 spans 14 residues. CDR3 coding DNA: TGTGCCAGCAGCTTAGTTTGGCAGGGACGGACCCAGTACTTC. Its protein product is CASSLVWQGRTQYF.

V and J are TRBV28 and TRBJ1-5, with TRBD1 matching over 8 bases. J was trimmed by 1 base and V by 5 bases; bases with no gene match: 7. CDR3 length equals 16 residues. CDR1 and CDR2 from the germline V gene are MDHEN and SYDVKM. The CDR3 sequence is CASSPRTGTSNQPQHF. CDR3 DNA: TGTGCCAGCAGTCCCCGGACAGGGACCAGCAATCAGCCCCAGCATTTT.

V gene TRBV19 combines with J gene TRBJ2-2; D is possibly TRBD1 (5 bases). V was clipped by 1 base and J by 1 base, with 16 bases between them. Germline-derived CDR1 and CDR2 are LNHDA and SQIVND (reference sequence). CDR3 length: 18 residues. The DNA of the CDR3 is TGTGCCAGTAGTATAGGGTCCCCGACAGCGATGAACACCGGGGAGCTGTTTTTT. Its protein is CASSIGSPTAMNTGELFF.

This clone was observed a handful of times. J is TRBJ1-4 and V is TRBV30; D perhaps matches TRBD1 (6 bases). CDR3 length equals 14 residues. V was cut by 4 bases and J by 8 bases, with 17 bases left in between. Germline V gives CDR1 GTSNPN, CDR2 SVGIG (reference sequence). CDR3 residues: CAWNTGTGREKLFF. The DNA of the CDR3 is TGTGCCTGGAATACAGGGACTGGACGCGAAAAACTGTTTTTT.

This rearrangement joins TRBV7-9 to TRBJ1-4; TRBD1 aligns across 8 bases. The CDR3 covers 14 residues. Germline V gene sequence: CDR1 SEHNR, CDR2 FQNEAQ (reference sequence). With 3 bases clipped from V and 8 bases from J, the junction kept 5 bases outside the gene matches. The CDR3 region is CASSLTGEGEKLFF. In DNA, the CDR3 is TGTGCCAGCAGCTTGACAGGGGAGGGGGAAAAACTGTTTTTT.

The V gene is TRBV4-1, the J gene TRBJ2-5, with D perhaps matching TRBD1 (6 bases). Germline loops: CDR1 MGHRA, CDR2 YSYEKL. Trimming shortened V by 4 bases and J by 5 bases, and 17 bases separated the two germline ends. This CDR3 comprises 15 residues. As DNA, the CDR3 is TGCGCCAGCAGCCTCCGGGACACTCTAGGGGAGACCCAGTACTTC. This encodes CASSLRDTLGETQYF.

This chain joins TRBV11-2 and TRBJ2-7; D is perhaps TRBD1 (5 bases). The germline CDR1 and CDR2 sequences are SGHAT and FQNNGV. This CDR3 spans 15 amino acids. V lost 2 bases and J 0 bases, leaving 11 bases between the germline ends. The CDR3 sequence is CASSLSNRPSYEQYF. The CDR3, as DNA: TGTGCCAGCAGCTTATCCAACAGGCCCTCCTACGAGCAGTACTTC.

The chain recombines TRBV27 with TRBJ2-7; TRBD2 aligns across 14 bases. Germline V gene data show CDR1 as MNHEY and CDR2 as SMNVEV (reference sequence). CDR3 length: 15 residues. Trimming removed 6 bases from V and 4 bases from J; junction bases left unmatched: 5. CDR3 coding DNA: TGTGCCAGCAGGCCGACTAGCGGGAGGGCTTACGAGCAGTACTTC. Protein sequence: CASRPTSGRAYEQYF.